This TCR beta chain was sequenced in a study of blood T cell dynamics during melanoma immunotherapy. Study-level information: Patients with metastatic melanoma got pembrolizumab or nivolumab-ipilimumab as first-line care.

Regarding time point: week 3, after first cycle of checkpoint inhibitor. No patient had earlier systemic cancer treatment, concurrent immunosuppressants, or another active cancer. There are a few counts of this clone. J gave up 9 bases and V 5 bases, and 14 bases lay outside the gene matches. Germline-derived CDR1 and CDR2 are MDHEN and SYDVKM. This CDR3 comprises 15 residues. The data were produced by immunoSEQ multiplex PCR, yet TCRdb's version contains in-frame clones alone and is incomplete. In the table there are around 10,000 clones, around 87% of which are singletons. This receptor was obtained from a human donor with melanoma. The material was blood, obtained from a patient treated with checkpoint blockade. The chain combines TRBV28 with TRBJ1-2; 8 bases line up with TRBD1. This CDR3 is CASSPTSDRGLSYTF. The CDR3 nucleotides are TGTGCCAGCAGTCCTACGTCCGACAGGGGCCTGAGCTACACCTTC.